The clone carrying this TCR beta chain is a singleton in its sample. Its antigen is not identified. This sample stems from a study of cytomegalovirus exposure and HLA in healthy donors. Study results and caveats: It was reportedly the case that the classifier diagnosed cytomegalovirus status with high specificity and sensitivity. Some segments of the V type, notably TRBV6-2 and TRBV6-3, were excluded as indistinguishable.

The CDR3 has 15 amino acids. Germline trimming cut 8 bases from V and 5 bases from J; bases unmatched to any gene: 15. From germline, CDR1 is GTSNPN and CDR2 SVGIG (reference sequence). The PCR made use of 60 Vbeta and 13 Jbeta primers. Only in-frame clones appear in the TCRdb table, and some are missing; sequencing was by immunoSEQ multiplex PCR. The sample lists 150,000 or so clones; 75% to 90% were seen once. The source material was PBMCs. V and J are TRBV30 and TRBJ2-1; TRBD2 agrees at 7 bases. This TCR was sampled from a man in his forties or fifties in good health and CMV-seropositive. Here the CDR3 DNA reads TGTGCCCAGGGTACGGGGGGAGGGCCCGACAATGAGCAGTTCTTC. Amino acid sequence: CAQGTGGGPDNEQFF.